The 5 T cell receptor beta chains below come from one sample, sequenced in a study of metastatic and nonmetastatic thyroid tumors. Patients were all untreated before their thyroid surgery. Via MiXCR, TCRdb re-called the PCR reads. The table includes roughly 30,000 clones, roughly 10% detected once. The sample comprised blood. The receptors come from a female donor with papillary thyroid cancer or a benign thyroid nodule (not recorded which). Some clones in this sample may be carry-over from other donors' samples.

This clone was picked up many times. V usage is TRBV6-1 and J usage is TRBJ2-2; no firm D call. The ends were cut back, 6 bases at V and 2 bases at J, with 4 bases in the middle. CDR3 length equals 12 residues. The germline V gene encodes CDR1 MNHNS and CDR2 SASEGT. The CDR3: CASRKNTGELFF. The CDR3 DNA reads TGTGCCAGCAGGAAAAACACCGGGGAGCTGTTTTTT.

Remarks on this clone: An end of the junction does not agree with germline; a read error may underlie this. CDR3 sequence (DNA): TGTGCCATCAGTGATTATTGGGGCCGGCGCACCGGGGAGCTGATTTTT. Amino acids: CAISDYWGRRTGELIF. The gene calls are TRBV10-3 and TRBJ2-2; the D gene could be TRBD1 or TRBD2 (5 bases each). The CDR3 totals 16 residues. Germline V CDR1 and CDR2: ENHRY, SYGVKD.

Ten or more counts support this clone. The chain carries TRBV2 and TRBJ1-4; D ambiguous. The CDR3 runs to 13 residues. CDR1 SNHLY and CDR2 FYNNEI come from the germline V gene. V was pared by 7 bases and J by 0 bases, with 6 bases between. The CDR3 loop reads CASTAATNEKLFF. Here the CDR3 DNA reads TGTGCCAGCACCGCTGCAACTAATGAAAAACTGTTTTTT.

This clone was observed many times. The chain recombines TRBV9 with TRBJ2-3, with D possibly TRBD1 on 6 matching bases. This CDR3 has 13 amino acids. V dropped 3 bases and J dropped 6 bases, with 11 bases sitting between them. CDR1 is SGDLS and CDR2 is YYNGEE in the germline V gene. The DNA of the CDR3 is TGTGCCAGCAGCGCAGGGGTGACGGATACGCAGTATTTT. Its translation is CASSAGVTDTQYF.

In its sample, this clone was seen many times. The chain has TRBV6-2 or TRBV6-3 and TRBJ2-7; 8 bases match TRBD2. CDR3 length: 17 residues. J gave up 7 bases and V 0 bases, and 14 bases lay outside the gene matches. CDR1 and CDR2 from the germline V gene are MNHEY and SVGEGT. The CDR3 region is CASSYSKTSADRWEQYF. CDR3 bases: TGTGCCAGCAGTTACTCTAAGACTAGCGCGGATCGTTGGGAGCAGTACTTC.